This T cell receptor beta chain was recovered during a study of blood T cell repertoires in COVID-19. The CDR3 covers 17 residues. V was shortened by 1 base and J by 4 bases, with 18 bases between the two germline ends. From germline, CDR1 is SGDLS and CDR2 YYNGEE. Sequencing used immunoSEQ multiplex PCR; TCRdb keeps in-frame clones, though not all of them. The sample includes 150,000 to 200,000 clones, approximately 88% of them seen just once. The sequence was obtained from a woman older than 75 with active or convalescent COVID-19. The chain recombines TRBV9 with TRBJ2-1; the D is unclear. Sequenced input: peripheral blood. This CDR3 reads CASSVPPDTYAYNEQFF. The CDR3 DNA follows: TGTGCCAGCAGCGTACCACCAGACACTTACGCATACAATGAGCAGTTCTTC.